Described below is a single T cell receptor (beta chain) sequence and its context. What it recognizes is unknown. The data were obtained in a study of cytomegalovirus exposure and HLA in healthy donors. Overall study: A previous analysis identified approximately 120 million unique TCR beta sequences derived from 180 million or so T cells.

The CDR3 totals 18 residues. Germline V lookup: CDR1 SGHRS, CDR2 YFSETQ. J was trimmed by 2 bases and V by 0 bases; bases with no gene match: 11. Study-wide results and limits: Productive status was seen about 87% or about 30% of the time for most TCR beta V segments in an earlier analysis. Certain sequence variants were highly shared and formed a cluster, and this cluster was likely a sequencing artifact.

The primer mix had 60 Vbeta and 13 Jbeta primers. Original data processing: In a later analysis, around 10 million of 65 million to 80 million unique beta chains occurred in at least two donors. The protocol was immunoSEQ multiplex PCR, while the TCRdb copy is restricted to in-frame clones and leaves out a portion. That table supplies the V and J calls and clone size; D and trimming were determined from the DNA. The repertoire table contains about 130,000 clones. Sequencing input: PBMCs. The rearrangement links TRBV5-1 to TRBJ2-1, with 7 positions matching TRBD2. The TCR sequence derives from a man aged 18 to 35 in good health and CMV-seronegative. Here the CDR3 DNA reads TGCGCCAGCAGCTTGGATTTTGGGTCGGCGGGGGCCTACAATGAGCAGTTCTTC. It specifies CASSLDFGSAGAYNEQFF.